The 22 T cell receptor beta chains given below trace back to one sample, sequenced in a study of blood T cell repertoires in COVID-19. Clones were read by immunoSEQ multiplex PCR, and TCRdb kept only the in-frame ones, dropping some. The table has 90,000 to 140,000 clones, roughly 79% seen once. The specimen was peripheral blood. All receptors derive from a man at least 80 years old with acute or convalescent COVID-19.

V and J are TRBV29-1 and TRBJ1-5; 10 positions match TRBD1. Germline CDR1 is SQVTM and CDR2 is ANQGSEA. Losses at the gene ends were 5 bases for V and 4 bases for J; bases not matched to a gene: 5. The CDR3 totals 14 residues. The CDR3, as DNA: TGCAGCGTTACGGACAGGGGGATTAATCAGCCCCAGCATTTT. As protein: CSVTDRGINQPQHF.

The chain is built from TRBV5-1 and TRBJ1-2, with a possible D match to TRBD1 (5 bases). The CDR3 loop spans 14 amino acids. The ends were cut back, 4 bases at V and 7 bases at J, with 17 bases in the middle. In germline, CDR1 is SGHRS, CDR2 YFSETQ. The CDR3 DNA reads as TGCGCCAGCAGCCTGGGTATACAGGATGGTGGCTACACCTTC. Its translation is CASSLGIQDGGYTF.

V usage is TRBV5-1 and J usage is TRBJ1-4; the D gene is possibly TRBD1 (6 bases). The V gene lost 4 bases and the J gene lost 4 bases, with 11 bases spanning the gap. The CDR3 has 14 residues. Germline CDR1 and CDR2: SGHRS and YFSETQ. The CDR3 region has the DNA TGCGCCAGCAGCCCGGACAGTTTTAATGAAAAACTGTTTTTT. Protein product: CASSPDSFNEKLFF.

The genes are TRBV3-1 (or the pseudogene TRBV3-2) and TRBJ2-7, with a possible D match to TRBD1 (6 bases). V lost 3 bases and J lost 7, with 10 bases in between. The CDR3 totals 12 residues. Germline V gene sequence: CDR1 LGHDT, CDR2 YNNKEL (reference sequence). The CDR3 DNA follows: TGTGCCAGCAGCCACCAGGACAGAGAGCAGTACTTC. Residues: CASSHQDREQYF.

The rearrangement joins TRBV28 to TRBJ2-1; D ambiguous. Germline-derived CDR1 and CDR2 are MDHEN and SYDVKM. V lost 3 bases and J 7 bases, leaving 10 bases between the germline ends. The length of the CDR3 is 13 residues. CDR3 DNA: TGTGCCAGCAGTTTGTCTATCGGTAATGAGCAGTTCTTC. Its protein product is CASSLSIGNEQFF.

The rearrangement joins TRBV20-1 to TRBJ1-2; D unclear. This CDR3 contains 13 residues. Germline V gene data show CDR1 as DFQATT and CDR2 as SNEGSKA (reference sequence). V was pared by 3 bases and J by 12 bases, with 20 bases between. The CDR3 spells CSASTPAFLIDTF. CDR3 nucleotide sequence: TGCAGTGCTAGTACACCCGCCTTCTTAATTGACACCTTC.

Comments on this clone: The sample holds other DNA sequences that translate to the same CDR3. The chain links TRBV30 to TRBJ2-1; D possibly corresponds to TRBD1 (5 bases). The V end lost 0 bases, the J end lost 4 bases, and 7 bases lay between the germline ends. Germline values: CDR1 GTSNPN, CDR2 SVGIG (reference sequence). The CDR3 runs 13 residues. CDR3 in DNA: TGTGCCTGGAGTGTCAGGGCATACAATGAGCAGTTCTTC. Residues: CAWSVRAYNEQFF.

The table lists this clone with a count of one. V usage is TRBV3-1 (or the pseudogene TRBV3-2) and J usage is TRBJ1-1; 11 positions match TRBD1. The V segment lost 5 bases and the J segment 5 bases; nucleotides outside the gene matches: 4. Germline V CDR1 and CDR2: LGHDT, YNNKEL (reference sequence). The CDR3 spans 14 residues. Here the CDR3 DNA reads TGTGCCAGCAGCGGCCGGGACAGGGGGACTGAAGCTTTCTTT. This sequence encodes CASSGRDRGTEAFF.

The CDR3 nucleotides are TGTGCCACCAGTGACCCTCGTCAGGGGTACAATCAGCCCCAGCATTTT. It is translated as CATSDPRQGYNQPQHF. The chain couples TRBV24-1 to TRBJ1-5; D perhaps matches TRBD1 (6 bases). This CDR3 contains 16 residues. V lost 4 bases and J 3 bases, leaving 15 bases between the germline ends. Germline CDR1 KGHDR, CDR2 SFDVKD.

V is TRBV18 and J is TRBJ1-2; the match to TRBD1 covers 8 bases. The germline CDR1 and CDR2 sequences are KGHSH and LQKENI. The CDR3 sequence is 15 residues long. Trimming removed 3 bases from V and 4 bases from J; junction bases left unmatched: 7. The CDR3 spells CASSPGQGAFYGYTF. The CDR3 DNA follows: TGTGCCAGCTCACCCGGGCAGGGGGCATTCTATGGCTACACCTTC. Full variable domain (missing parts from reference TRBV18 and TRBJ1-2): NAGVMQNPRHLVRRRGQEARLRCSPMKGHSHVYWYRQLPEEGLKFMVYLQKENIIDESGMPKERFSAEFPKEGPSILRIQQVVRGDSAAYFCASSPGQGAFYGYTFGSGTRLTVV.

The J gene is TRBJ2-6, the V gene TRBV6-2 or TRBV6-3, with D possibly TRBD2 on 6 matching bases. Germline CDR1 MNHEY, CDR2 SVGEGT. V was pared by 5 bases and J by 4 bases, with 12 bases between. The CDR3 has 15 residues. CDR3 nucleotide sequence: TGTGCCAGCAGTGGGGGGTTGGGCGGGGCCAACGTCCTGACTTTC. Its protein product is CASSGGLGGANVLTF.

The V gene is TRBV28, the J gene TRBJ2-3; TRBD2 aligns across 7 bases. V shed 5 bases and J 1 base; nucleotides not matched to a gene: 3. There are 14 residues in the CDR3. Germline V gene sequence: CDR1 MDHEN, CDR2 SYDVKM. The CDR3 region is CASSERGGTDTQYF. Here the CDR3 DNA reads TGTGCCAGCAGTGAGCGGGGAGGCACAGATACGCAGTATTTT. The full variable domain, rest sourced from reference TRBV28 and TRBJ2-3, is DVKVTQSSRYLVKRTGEKVFLECVQDMDHENMFWYRQDPGLGLRLIYFSYDVKMKEKGDIPEGYSVSREKKERFSLILESASTNQTSMYLCASSERGGTDTQYFGPGTRLTVL.

The chain joins TRBV30 to TRBJ1-1; no clear D. Germline V gene lookup returns CDR1 GTSNPN and CDR2 SVGIG (reference sequence). The CDR3 length is 11 residues. V gave up 4 bases and J gave up 4 bases, with 7 bases separating them. CDR3 in amino acids: CAWTGRTEAFF. The CDR3 region has the DNA TGTGCCTGGACCGGTCGCACTGAAGCTTTCTTT. Variable domain in full (rest from reference TRBV30 and TRBJ1-1): SQTIHQWPATLVQPVGSPLSLECTVEGTSNPNLYWYRQAAGRGLQLLFYSVGIGQISSEVPQNLSASRPQDRQFILSSKKLLLSDSGFYLCAWTGRTEAFFGQGTRLTVV.

The chain has TRBV3-1 (or the pseudogene TRBV3-2) and TRBJ2-2; D not certain. CDR1 is LGHDT and CDR2 is YNNKEL in the germline V gene (reference sequence). This CDR3 is built from 13 residues. V lost 1 base and J lost 5, with 5 bases in between. The CDR3 DNA sequence: TGTGCCAGCAGCCAAGGGCTTACCGGGGAGCTGTTTTTT. Amino acid sequence: CASSQGLTGELFF.

This clone occurred a few times. The chain uses TRBV18 and TRBJ2-2, with 8 bases identical to TRBD1. The CDR3 spans 16 residues. Germline V gene sequence: CDR1 KGHSH, CDR2 LQKENI. The V gene end was trimmed by 8 bases and the J gene end by 2 bases; junction bases not matched to a gene: 10. In nucleotides, the CDR3 is TGTGCCAGCCTTCACCAGGACAGGGCCAACACCGGGGAGCTGTTTTTT. This translates into CASLHQDRANTGELFF.

In this sample, this clone turned up once. The chain recombines TRBV11-2 with TRBJ2-3; tentatively, D is TRBD2 (5 bases). Trimming took off 4 bases at V and 2 bases at J, with 10 bases between the two ends. CDR1 and CDR2 (germline): SGHAT, FQNNGV. The CDR3 loop spans 14 amino acids. CDR3 in amino acids: CASSSRGLTDTQYF. CDR3 sequence (DNA): TGTGCCAGCAGCTCCCGAGGGCTCACAGATACGCAGTATTTT.

This clone was recorded a few times. In DNA form, the CDR3 reads TGCGCCAGCAGCCAAGTCACGGGGACTAGCGGGGGATCCTACGAGCAGTACTTC. The encoded protein is CASSQVTGTSGGSYEQYF. The chain is built from TRBV4-1 and TRBJ2-7; 14 positions match TRBD2. CDR1 is MGHRA and CDR2 is YSYEKL in the germline V gene. The CDR3 extends over 18 amino acids. J lost 1 base, V lost 1 base, and 6 bases had no gene match.

The chain recombines TRBV6-5 with TRBJ1-1, with 9 bases matching TRBD1. V was clipped by 2 bases and J by 1 base; unmatched bases: 2. There are 15 residues in the CDR3. Germline CDR1 is MNHEY and CDR2 is SVGAGI. The CDR3 DNA reads as TGTGCCAGCAGTTACACAGGGGGCGGGAACACTGAAGCTTTCTTT. This sequence encodes CASSYTGGGNTEAFF.

This clone showed up just a few times. This chain joins TRBV18 and TRBJ2-1, with 8 bases identical to TRBD2. The CDR3 extends over 14 amino acids. V shed 4 bases, J shed 6 bases, and the junction held 5 bases outside the gene matches. CDR1 and CDR2 from the germline V gene are KGHSH and LQKENI. The CDR3 DNA follows: TGTGCCAGCTCACGAAGCGGGAGTGGCAATGAGCAGTTCTTC. Translation gives CASSRSGSGNEQFF.

The J gene is TRBJ1-6, the V gene TRBV5-1; D not certain. From germline, CDR1 is SGHRS and CDR2 YFSETQ. Trimming took off 2 bases at V and 7 bases at J, with 16 bases between the two ends. The CDR3 runs 16 residues. The CDR3 coding sequence is TGCGCCAGCAGCTTAGGATTTACAGAAAGCAATTCACCCCTCCACTTT. Translation gives CASSLGFTESNSPLHF.

The chain has TRBV28 and TRBJ1-2; D gene unclear. Trimming pared 5 bases from V and 8 bases from J, leaving 18 bases between. The germline CDR1 and CDR2 sequences are MDHEN and SYDVKM. There are 14 residues in the CDR3. CDR3 sequence: CASSIGGERGGYTF. CDR3 coding DNA: TGTGCCAGCAGTATAGGAGGAGAGCGCGGCGGCTACACCTTC.

V gene TRBV28 combines with J gene TRBJ2-7; 8 positions match TRBD1. V shed 5 bases, J shed 5 bases, and the junction held 11 bases outside the gene matches. CDR1 is MDHEN, CDR2 SYDVKM, per germline. The CDR3 runs 15 residues. The CDR3 sequence: CASSGPGQGLDEQYF. Here the CDR3 DNA reads TGTGCCAGCAGTGGCCCTGGACAGGGTCTCGACGAGCAGTACTTC.